The 8 T cell receptor beta chains presented below share a single source sample, sequenced in a study of blood T cells in healthy people across ages. Primed by a sample-barcoded 5' primer and a J-beta primer mix, a second PCR proceeded for about 6 to 11 cycles. TCRdb re-called the 5' RACE reads through MiXCR, storing one row per CDR3 protein. The sample has just over 1 million distinct CDR3 sequences, 40% to 50% seen once. The specimen was blood. These receptors were obtained from a woman in her sixties or seventies in good health.

This clonotype showed up just a few times. The rearrangement links TRBV15 to TRBJ2-7, with TRBD1 matching 8 bases. Germline CDR1 and CDR2: LNHNV and YYDKDF (reference sequence). Trimming took 2 bases from V and 3 from J; bases not matched to a gene: 6. This CDR3 comprises 15 residues. This CDR3 reads CATSRPGDRGYEQYF. CDR3 nucleotide sequence: TGTGCCACCAGCAGACCGGGTGACAGGGGCTACGAGCAGTACTTC. Together with reference TRBV15 and TRBJ2-7, the CDR3 gives the full variable domain: DAMVIQNPRYQVTQFGKPVTLSCSQTLNHNVMYWYQQKSSQAPKLLFHYYDKDFNNEADTPDNFQSRRPNTSFCFLDIRSPGLGDTAMYLCATSRPGDRGYEQYFGPGTRLTVT.

This clonotype has just a few counts. J is TRBJ2-5 and V is TRBV5-1, with D possibly TRBD2 on 6 matching bases. The germline V gene encodes CDR1 SGHRS and CDR2 YFSETQ. The CDR3 consists of 16 residues. The germline V and J ends were trimmed by 3 bases and 2 bases, with 17 bases remaining between them. The CDR3 loop reads CASSSWRAGAQETQYF. The CDR3 region has the DNA TGCGCCAGCAGCTCATGGAGGGCTGGGGCTCAAGAGACCCAGTACTTC.

The V call is TRBV4-1, the J call TRBJ2-7; 14 bases align to TRBD2. The CDR3 loop spans 18 amino acids. Germline CDR1 and CDR2: MGHRA and YSYEKL. V was clipped by 2 bases and J by 4 bases; unmatched bases: 10. The CDR3 DNA sequence: TGCGCCAGCAGCCAACAGTTAGGGACTAGCGGGGGTTCGTACGAGCAGTACTTC. As protein: CASSQQLGTSGGSYEQYF.

CDR3 nucleotide sequence: TGCAGCGTTGAAGCGAGACAGGGGACAACTGAAGCTTTCTTT. It encodes CSVEARQGTTEAFF. V gene TRBV29-1 combines with J gene TRBJ1-1; 8 bases map to TRBD1. This CDR3 region has 14 residues. Germline trimming cut 1 base from V and 5 bases from J; bases unmatched to any gene: 6. The germline V gene has CDR1 SQVTM and CDR2 ANQGSEA. The whole variable domain, filled in from reference TRBV29-1 and TRBJ1-1, reads SAVISQKPSRDICQRGTSLTIQCQVDSQVTMMFWYRQQPGQSLTLIATANQGSEATYESGFVIDKFPISRPNLTFSTLTVSNMSPEDSSIYLCSVEARQGTTEAFFGQGTRLTVV.

This chain joins TRBV10-3 and TRBJ2-3; a weak D match, TRBD1 (5 bases). The CDR3 totals 16 residues. Per germline, CDR1 ENHRY and CDR2 SYGVKD. Trimming took off 4 bases at V and 1 base at J, with 15 bases between the two ends. The DNA of the CDR3 is TGTGCCATCAGTGCAAAGGGGATTAGGGGCACAGATACGCAGTATTTT. This translates into CAISAKGIRGTDTQYF.

V is TRBV5-5 and J is TRBJ1-2; D is possibly TRBD1 (5 bases). CDR3 length: 18 amino acids. Germline V gene lookup returns CDR1 SGHKS and CDR2 YYEKEE (reference sequence). Trimming took off 0 bases at V and 4 bases at J, with 22 bases between the two ends. CDR3 DNA: TGTGCCAGCAGCTTGGCCCGGTGGCGGCCCGGGACCAGCTATGGCTACACCTTC. This codes for CASSLARWRPGTSYGYTF.

This clonotype was counted a single time. The J gene is TRBJ2-7, the V gene TRBV13; 7 bases match TRBD1. The CDR3 length is 15 residues. The V gene's germline CDR1 is PRHDT and CDR2 FYEKMQ (reference sequence). V was clipped by 5 bases and J by 2 bases; unmatched bases: 9. CDR3 residues: CASSPPQGETYEQYF. The CDR3 DNA reads TGTGCCAGCAGCCCTCCGCAGGGGGAGACCTACGAGCAGTACTTC.

V gene TRBV12-3 or TRBV12-4 combines with J gene TRBJ2-7, with D perhaps assigned TRBD1 or TRBD2 (5 bases each). The CDR3 is made up of 13 amino acids. V lost 0 bases and J lost 6, with 9 bases in between. CDR3 sequence reads: CASSLAGEREQYF. DNA for the CDR3: TGTGCCAGCAGTTTAGCAGGGGAGCGCGAGCAGTACTTC.